Following are 7 T cell receptor beta chains from one sample sequenced in a study of T cell repertoires in cytomegalovirus infection. TCRdb independently ran MiXCR on the reads; one entry per CDR3 protein. The sample shows about half a million distinct CDR3 sequences, roughly 46% of them seen only once. What these receptors recognize is not known. The sequencing used cultured PBMCs, collected from culture after CMV antigen stimulation. Receptors originate from a human donor in good health (CMV status not recorded). Some clones in this sample may be carry-over from other donors' samples.

V usage is TRBV7-8 and J usage is TRBJ2-3, with D possibly being TRBD1 (6 bases). The CDR3 loop spans 16 amino acids. Germline CDR1 is SGHVS and CDR2 is FQNEAQ. Between the trimmed V and J ends, which lost 4 bases and 2 bases, there was a span of 16 bases. In DNA, the CDR3 is TGTGCCAGCAGCTCCCATACAGGGATCCCCACAGATACGCAGTATTTT. Protein: CASSSHTGIPTDTQYF.

This clonotype has just a few counts. J is TRBJ2-2 and V is TRBV6-8, with 8 positions matching TRBD1. The CDR3 contains 15 residues. V trimming: 6 bases; J trimming: 4 bases; junction bases outside the gene matches: 7. Per the germline V gene, CDR1 is MNHGY and CDR2 is SAAAGT. The CDR3 DNA reads as TGTGCCAGCAGCTCTACAGGGGGTATCACCGGGGAGCTGTTTTTT. This gives the protein CASSSTGGITGELFF.

The chain is built from TRBV19 and TRBJ1-2; D is ambiguous. Germline V lookup: CDR1 LNHDA, CDR2 SQIVND (reference sequence). V dropped 5 bases and J dropped 2 bases, with 12 bases sitting between them. The length of the CDR3 is 14 residues. The CDR3 here is CASSPLDQNYGYTF. The CDR3 nucleotides are TGTGCCAGTAGTCCGCTTGACCAAAACTATGGCTACACCTTC.

This clonotype has a handful of counts. V is TRBV12-3 or TRBV12-4 and J is TRBJ1-5; 7 bases fit TRBD1. V lost 7 bases and J lost 3; bases outside the gene matches: 3. The CDR3 spans 13 residues. The DNA of the CDR3 is TGTGCCAGCAAGACAGGGAACAATCAGCCCCAGCATTTT. Amino acid sequence: CASKTGNNQPQHF.

Ten or more counts support this clonotype. This rearrangement joins TRBV7-8 to TRBJ2-1; the D is unclear. The CDR3 sequence is 15 residues long. CDR1 and CDR2 from the germline V gene are SGHVS and FQNEAQ. V shed 0 bases and J shed 1 base, with 7 bases lying between them. The CDR3 region has the DNA TGTGCCAGCAGCTTAGCGGGGTGGTCCTACAATGAGCAGTTCTTC. Its translation: CASSLAGWSYNEQFF.

The chain employs TRBV7-6 and TRBJ2-1; no reliable D call. CDR3 length: 12 residues. The V end was cut by 3 bases, the J end by 7 bases, with 7 bases between. Germline CDR1 reads SGHVS; CDR2 reads FNYEAQ. CDR3 protein: CASSFSLNEQFF. CDR3 DNA sequence: TGTGCCAGCAGCTTTTCCTTAAATGAGCAGTTCTTC.

The rearrangement joins TRBV20-1 to TRBJ2-3, with unresolved D. CDR3 size: 13 residues. The V end lost 3 bases, the J end lost 2 bases, and 9 bases lay between the germline ends. Germline assignment: CDR1 DFQATT and CDR2 SNEGSKA (reference sequence). CDR3 loop: CSARDPYTDTQYF. The CDR3 DNA reads as TGCAGTGCTAGGGATCCCTACACAGATACGCAGTATTTT.